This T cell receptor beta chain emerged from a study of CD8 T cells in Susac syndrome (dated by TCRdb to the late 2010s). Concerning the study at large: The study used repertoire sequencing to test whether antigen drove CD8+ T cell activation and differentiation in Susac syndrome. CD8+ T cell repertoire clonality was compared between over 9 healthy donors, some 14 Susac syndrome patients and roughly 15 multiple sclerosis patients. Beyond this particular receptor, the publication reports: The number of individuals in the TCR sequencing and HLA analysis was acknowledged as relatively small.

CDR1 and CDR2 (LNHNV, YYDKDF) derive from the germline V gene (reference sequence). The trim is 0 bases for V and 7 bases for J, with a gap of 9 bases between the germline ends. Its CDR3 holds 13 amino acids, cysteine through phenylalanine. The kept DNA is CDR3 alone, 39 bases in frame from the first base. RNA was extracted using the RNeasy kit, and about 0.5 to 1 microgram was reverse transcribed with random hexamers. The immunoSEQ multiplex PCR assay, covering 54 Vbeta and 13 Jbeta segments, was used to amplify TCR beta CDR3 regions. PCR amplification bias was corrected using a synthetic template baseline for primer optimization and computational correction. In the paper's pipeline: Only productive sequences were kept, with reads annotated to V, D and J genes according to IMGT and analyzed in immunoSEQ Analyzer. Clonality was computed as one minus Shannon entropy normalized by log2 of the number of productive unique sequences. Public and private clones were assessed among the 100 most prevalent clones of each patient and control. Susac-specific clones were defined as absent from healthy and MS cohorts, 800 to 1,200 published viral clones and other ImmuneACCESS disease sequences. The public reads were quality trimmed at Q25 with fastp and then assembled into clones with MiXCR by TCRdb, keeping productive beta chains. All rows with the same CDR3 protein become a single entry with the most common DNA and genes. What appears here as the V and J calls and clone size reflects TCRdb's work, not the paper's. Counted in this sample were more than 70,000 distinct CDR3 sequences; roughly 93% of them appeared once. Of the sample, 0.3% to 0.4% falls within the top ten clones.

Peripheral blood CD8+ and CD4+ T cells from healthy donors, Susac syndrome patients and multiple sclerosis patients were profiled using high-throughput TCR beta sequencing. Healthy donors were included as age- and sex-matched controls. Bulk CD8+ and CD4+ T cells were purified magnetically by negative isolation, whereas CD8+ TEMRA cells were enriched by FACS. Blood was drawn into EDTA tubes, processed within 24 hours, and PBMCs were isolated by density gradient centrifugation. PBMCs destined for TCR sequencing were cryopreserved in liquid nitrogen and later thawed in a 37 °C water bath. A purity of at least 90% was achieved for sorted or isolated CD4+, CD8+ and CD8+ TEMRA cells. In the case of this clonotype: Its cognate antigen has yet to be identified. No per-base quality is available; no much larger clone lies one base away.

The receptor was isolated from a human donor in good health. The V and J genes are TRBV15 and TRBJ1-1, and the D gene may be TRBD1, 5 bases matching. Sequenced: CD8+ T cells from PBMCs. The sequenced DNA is TGTGCCACCAGCAGAGACCGGAGGGGTGAAGCTTTCTTT. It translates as CATSRDRRGEAFF.